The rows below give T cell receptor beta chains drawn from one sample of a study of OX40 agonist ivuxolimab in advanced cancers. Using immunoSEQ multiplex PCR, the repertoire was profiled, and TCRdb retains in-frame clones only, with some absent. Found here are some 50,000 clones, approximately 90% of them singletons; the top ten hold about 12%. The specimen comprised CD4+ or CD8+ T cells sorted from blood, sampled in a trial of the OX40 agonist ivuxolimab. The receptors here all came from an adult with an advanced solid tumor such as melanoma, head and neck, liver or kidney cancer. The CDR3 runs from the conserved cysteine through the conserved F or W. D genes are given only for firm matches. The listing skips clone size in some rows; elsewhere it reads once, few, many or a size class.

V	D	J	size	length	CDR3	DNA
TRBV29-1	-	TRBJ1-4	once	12	CSAKGQWEKLFF	TGCAGCGCAAAGGGACAATGGGAAAAACTGTTTTTT
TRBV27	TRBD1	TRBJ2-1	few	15	CASSHGQGAGNEQFF	TGTGCCAGCAGCCACGGACAGGGGGCAGGCAATGAGCAGTTCTTC
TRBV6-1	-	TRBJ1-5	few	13	CASSGQRNQPQHF	TGTGCCAGCAGTGGACAACGCAATCAGCCCCAGCATTTT
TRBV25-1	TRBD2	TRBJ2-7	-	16	CASSESGGPNPYEQYF	TGTGCCAGCAGTGAATCGGGGGGACCTAACCCCTACGAGCAGTACTTC
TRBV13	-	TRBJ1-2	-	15	CASSLGRGKVYGYTF	TGTGCCAGCAGCTTAGGCCGGGGCAAAGTATATGGCTACACCTTC
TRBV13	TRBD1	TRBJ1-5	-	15	CASSLGQGASQPQHF	TGTGCCAGCAGCTTGGGACAGGGGGCTAGTCAGCCCCAGCATTTT
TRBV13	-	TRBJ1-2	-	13	CASSSRQQLGQDF	TGTGCCAGCAGCTCACGACAGCAGCTCGGGCAGGACTTC
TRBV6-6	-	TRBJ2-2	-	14	CASSSTGPTGELFF	TGTGCCAGCAGTTCAACGGGGCCCACCGGGGAGCTGTTTTTT
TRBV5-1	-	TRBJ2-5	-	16	CASSLDYTDHRETQYF	TGCGCCAGCAGCTTGGACTACACGGACCACCGAGAGACCCAGTACTTC
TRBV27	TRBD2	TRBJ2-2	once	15	CASSGSSGNTGELFF	TGTGCCAGCAGCGGATCTAGCGGGAACACCGGGGAGCTGTTTTTT
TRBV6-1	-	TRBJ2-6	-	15	CASSPRLSGANVLTF	TGTGCCAGCAGTCCCCGTTTGTCTGGGGCCAACGTCCTGACTTTC
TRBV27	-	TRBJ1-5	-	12	CASSRSNQPQHF	TGTGCCAGCAGTCGGAGCAATCAGCCCCAGCATTTT
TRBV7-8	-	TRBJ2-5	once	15	CASSFALNRQETQYF	TGTGCCAGCAGCTTCGCTCTAAACAGACAAGAGACCCAGTACTTC
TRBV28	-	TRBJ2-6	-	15	CASSPLTGGANVLTF	TGTGCCAGCAGTCCCCTAACAGGTGGGGCCAACGTCCTGACTTTC
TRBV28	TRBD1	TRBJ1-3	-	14	CASTSDRAGNTIYF	TGTGCCAGCACCTCGGACAGGGCTGGAAACACCATATATTTT
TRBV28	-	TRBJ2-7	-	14	CASSFRQRRYEQYF	TGTGCCAGCAGTTTTCGGCAGAGACGCTACGAGCAGTACTTC
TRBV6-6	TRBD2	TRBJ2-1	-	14	CASTILASHNEQFF	TGTGCCAGCACCATACTAGCGTCCCACAATGAGCAGTTCTTC
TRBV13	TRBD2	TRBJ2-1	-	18	CASSFLLETSGSYNEQFF	TGTGCCAGCAGCTTCCTGCTAGAGACTAGCGGGAGTTACAATGAGCAGTTCTTC
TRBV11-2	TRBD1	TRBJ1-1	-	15	CASSPWDRGNTEAFF	TGTGCCAGCAGCCCCTGGGACAGGGGGAACACTGAAGCTTTCTTT
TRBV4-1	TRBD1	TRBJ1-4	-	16	CASSPAGQATNEKLFF	TGCGCCAGCAGCCCGGCCGGACAGGCAACTAATGAAAAACTGTTTTTT
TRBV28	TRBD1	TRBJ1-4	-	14	CASTRDRGFEKLFF	TGTGCCAGCACCCGGGACAGGGGATTTGAAAAACTGTTTTTT
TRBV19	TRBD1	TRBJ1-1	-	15	CASRTQGAGNTEAFF	TGTGCCAGTAGGACACAGGGGGCTGGGAACACTGAAGCTTTCTTT
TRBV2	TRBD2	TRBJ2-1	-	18	CASSAFEASGGADNEQFF	TGTGCCAGCAGCGCCTTTGAGGCGAGCGGGGGGGCCGACAATGAGCAGTTCTTC
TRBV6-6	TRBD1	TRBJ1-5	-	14	CASSKTGPRQPQHF	TGTGCCAGCAGTAAGACAGGGCCGCGGCAGCCCCAGCATTTT
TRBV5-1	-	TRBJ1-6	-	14	CASSLVGEVSPLHF	TGCGCCAGCAGCTTGGTTGGGGAAGTCTCACCCCTCCACTTT
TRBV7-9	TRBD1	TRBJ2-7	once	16	CASSQDRGRSFYEQYF	TGTGCCAGCAGCCAGGACAGGGGGCGTTCGTTCTACGAGCAGTACTTC
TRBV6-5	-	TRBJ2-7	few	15	CASSYSSVGGYEQYF	TGTGCCAGCAGTTACTCCTCCGTTGGGGGCTACGAGCAGTACTTC
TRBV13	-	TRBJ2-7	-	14	CASSLGIAVYEQYF	TGTGCCAGCAGCTTAGGGATAGCGGTATACGAGCAGTACTTC